These T cell receptor beta chains were read from a single sample in a study of control samples from healthy donors and cancer patients. Generated by immunoSEQ multiplex PCR, the TCRdb table keeps only in-frame clones and is missing some. The table has about 120,000 clones, around 90% seen once; the top ten hold almost 40%. The material sequenced was blood. These receptors came from a man aged 50-59 years in good health. The CDR3 runs from the conserved cysteine through the conserved F or W. D genes are given only for firm matches. Where a row states a size, it is once, few, many or the class of an expanded clone; other rows omit it.

j_call: TRBJ1-5; v_call: TRBV5-1; clone_size: -; d_call: -; cdr3_aa: CASSLGGWSNQPQHF; cdr3_nt: TGCGCCAGCAGCTTGGGAGGGTGGAGCAATCAGCCCCAGCATTTT
j_call: TRBJ2-2; v_call: TRBV3-1/TRBV3-2; clone_size: once; d_call: -; cdr3_aa: CASSRSTNTGELFF; cdr3_nt: TGTGCCAGCAGCCGAAGCACTAACACCGGGGAGCTGTTTTTT
j_call: TRBJ1-2; v_call: TRBV6-5; clone_size: -; d_call: -; cdr3_aa: CASSYSGVVSYGYTF; cdr3_nt: TGTGCCAGCAGTTACAGCGGGGTCGTGAGCTATGGCTACACCTTC
j_call: TRBJ2-7; v_call: TRBV27; clone_size: -; d_call: TRBD1; cdr3_aa: CASSSEQGWHEQYF; cdr3_nt: TGTGCCAGCAGTTCAGAACAGGGGTGGCACGAGCAGTACTTC
j_call: TRBJ2-7; v_call: TRBV5-5; clone_size: -; d_call: -; cdr3_aa: CASSLKYEQYF; cdr3_nt: TGTGCCAGCAGCTTGAAATACGAGCAGTACTTC
j_call: TRBJ1-4; v_call: TRBV30; clone_size: -; d_call: -; cdr3_aa: CAWNRGGHEKLFF; cdr3_nt: TGTGCCTGGAACCGGGGGGGGCATGAAAAACTGTTTTTT
j_call: TRBJ1-2; v_call: TRBV19; clone_size: -; d_call: TRBD1; cdr3_aa: CASIEQGANGYTF; cdr3_nt: TGTGCCAGTATTGAACAGGGGGCCAACGGCTACACCTTC
j_call: TRBJ2-7; v_call: TRBV6-5; clone_size: -; d_call: -; cdr3_aa: CASSYPAGSSYEQYF; cdr3_nt: TGTGCCAGCAGTTACCCGGCAGGGAGCTCCTACGAGCAGTACTTC
j_call: TRBJ2-2; v_call: TRBV6-5; clone_size: -; d_call: -; cdr3_aa: CASSYLNGELFF; cdr3_nt: TGTGCCAGCAGTTACCTCAACGGGGAGCTGTTTTTT
j_call: TRBJ1-2; v_call: TRBV7-9; clone_size: -; d_call: -; cdr3_aa: CASSLAGQGRHPGYTF; cdr3_nt: TGTGCCAGCAGCTTAGCCGGCCAGGGACGACATCCCGGCTACACCTTC
j_call: TRBJ2-3; v_call: TRBV5-6; clone_size: -; d_call: TRBD2; cdr3_aa: CASSSRLAGAEDTQYF; cdr3_nt: TGTGCCAGCAGCTCCAGACTAGCGGGGGCCGAAGATACGCAGTATTTT
j_call: TRBJ1-4; v_call: TRBV5-1; clone_size: -; d_call: TRBD1; cdr3_aa: CASSSGQNEKLFF; cdr3_nt: TGCGCCAGCAGCTCGGGACAGAATGAAAAACTGTTTTTT
j_call: TRBJ1-4; v_call: TRBV6-6; clone_size: -; d_call: -; cdr3_aa: CASSPRGTNEKLFF; cdr3_nt: TGTGCCAGCAGCCCTAGGGGAACTAATGAAAAACTGTTTTTT
j_call: TRBJ2-2; v_call: TRBV25-1; clone_size: -; d_call: TRBD1; cdr3_aa: CASTGQANTGELFF; cdr3_nt: TGTGCCAGCACTGGACAGGCCAACACCGGGGAGCTGTTTTTT
j_call: TRBJ1-6; v_call: TRBV19; clone_size: -; d_call: TRBD1; cdr3_aa: CASSRQGAHSPLHF; cdr3_nt: TGTGCCAGTAGTCGACAGGGGGCTCATTCACCCCTCCACTTT
j_call: TRBJ2-5; v_call: TRBV29-1; clone_size: once; d_call: -; cdr3_aa: CSVDRTGYETQYF; cdr3_nt: TGCAGCGTTGATCGTACAGGGTATGAGACCCAGTACTTC
j_call: TRBJ1-5; v_call: TRBV19; clone_size: -; d_call: -; cdr3_aa: CASSQQGHSNQPQHF; cdr3_nt: TGTGCCAGTAGCCAACAGGGACATAGCAATCAGCCCCAGCATTTT
j_call: TRBJ1-1; v_call: TRBV2; clone_size: -; d_call: TRBD1; cdr3_aa: CAARGQGNTEAFF; cdr3_nt: TGTGCCGCCCGAGGACAGGGGAACACTGAAGCTTTCTTT
j_call: TRBJ1-2; v_call: TRBV19; clone_size: -; d_call: TRBD1; cdr3_aa: CASSTTGGDGYTF; cdr3_nt: TGTGCCAGTAGCACGACAGGGGGGGATGGCTACACCTTC
j_call: TRBJ1-5; v_call: TRBV6-2/TRBV6-3; clone_size: -; d_call: -; cdr3_aa: CASSYLAQPQHF; cdr3_nt: TGTGCCAGCAGTTACCTGGCTCAGCCCCAGCATTTT
j_call: TRBJ2-3; v_call: TRBV7-6; clone_size: -; d_call: -; cdr3_aa: CASSLFRGIATDTQYF; cdr3_nt: TGTGCCAGCAGCTTATTTAGGGGGATAGCGACAGATACGCAGTATTTT
j_call: TRBJ2-7; v_call: TRBV9; clone_size: once; d_call: -; cdr3_aa: CASSWGQGSNEQYF; cdr3_nt: TGTGCCAGCAGCTGGGGGCAGGGTTCCAACGAGCAGTACTTC
j_call: TRBJ1-3; v_call: TRBV10-3; clone_size: once; d_call: -; cdr3_aa: CAISDPSSGNTIYF; cdr3_nt: TGTGCCATCAGTGACCCCAGCTCTGGAAACACCATATATTTT
j_call: TRBJ1-1; v_call: TRBV6-1; clone_size: -; d_call: -; cdr3_aa: CASSEPSPNTEAFF; cdr3_nt: TGTGCCAGCAGTGAACCATCTCCGAACACTGAAGCTTTCTTT
j_call: TRBJ1-1; v_call: TRBV24-1; clone_size: -; d_call: -; cdr3_aa: CATSDSRRAGEAFF; cdr3_nt: TGTGCCACCAGTGATTCCAGGAGGGCCGGTGAAGCTTTCTTT
j_call: TRBJ1-2; v_call: TRBV3-1/TRBV3-2; clone_size: -; d_call: TRBD1; cdr3_aa: CASSQADTGDYGYTF; cdr3_nt: TGTGCCAGCAGCCAGGCCGATACAGGGGACTATGGCTACACCTTC
j_call: TRBJ1-2; v_call: TRBV24-1; clone_size: -; d_call: -; cdr3_aa: CATSDYYQGPYTF; cdr3_nt: TGTGCCACCAGTGATTACTACCAGGGGCCCTACACCTTC
j_call: TRBJ1-2; v_call: TRBV12-3/TRBV12-4; clone_size: -; d_call: -; cdr3_aa: CASRTTGYGGYTF; cdr3_nt: TGTGCCAGCAGAACCACAGGGTACGGGGGCTACACCTTC
j_call: TRBJ1-2; v_call: TRBV6-5; clone_size: -; d_call: -; cdr3_aa: CASSWQGEASDGYTF; cdr3_nt: TGTGCCAGCAGTTGGCAGGGTGAGGCATCGGACGGCTACACCTTC
j_call: TRBJ1-1; v_call: TRBV7-2; clone_size: -; d_call: -; cdr3_aa: CASTSNTEAFF; cdr3_nt: TGTGCCAGCACCTCGAACACTGAAGCTTTCTTT
j_call: TRBJ1-4; v_call: TRBV3-1/TRBV3-2; clone_size: -; d_call: -; cdr3_aa: CASSQDQEGENGKLFF; cdr3_nt: TGTGCCAGCAGCCAAGATCAGGAGGGCGAGAACGGAAAACTGTTTTTT
j_call: TRBJ1-5; v_call: TRBV30; clone_size: -; d_call: TRBD1; cdr3_aa: CAWKAGGAQPQHF; cdr3_nt: TGTGCCTGGAAGGCAGGGGGGGCTCAGCCCCAGCATTTT
j_call: TRBJ2-7; v_call: TRBV5-1; clone_size: -; d_call: -; cdr3_aa: CASSLEGLSYEQYF; cdr3_nt: TGCGCCAGCAGCTTGGAAGGGTTATCCTACGAGCAGTACTTC
j_call: TRBJ1-2; v_call: TRBV6-5; clone_size: -; d_call: -; cdr3_aa: CASSRGTAGGYTF; cdr3_nt: TGTGCCAGCAGCCGGGGGACGGCTGGGGGCTACACCTTC
j_call: TRBJ2-6; v_call: TRBV3-1/TRBV3-2; clone_size: -; d_call: -; cdr3_aa: CASSQGRAPGANVLTF; cdr3_nt: TGTGCCAGCAGCCAAGGCAGGGCTCCTGGGGCCAACGTCCTGACTTTC
j_call: TRBJ1-3; v_call: TRBV19; clone_size: -; d_call: -; cdr3_aa: CASSFPGNTIYF; cdr3_nt: TGTGCCAGTAGTTTCCCTGGAAACACCATATATTTT
j_call: TRBJ2-3; v_call: TRBV30; clone_size: -; d_call: -; cdr3_aa: CAWSRGTDTQYF; cdr3_nt: TGTGCCTGGAGTAGGGGCACAGATACGCAGTATTTT
j_call: TRBJ1-1; v_call: TRBV18; clone_size: -; d_call: -; cdr3_aa: CASSPAFEAFF; cdr3_nt: TGTGCCAGCTCACCGGCATTTGAAGCTTTCTTT
j_call: TRBJ1-4; v_call: TRBV6-1; clone_size: once; d_call: -; cdr3_aa: CASSEPGLGNEKLFF; cdr3_nt: TGTGCCAGCAGTGAACCGGGCCTGGGTAATGAAAAACTGTTTTTT